This section outlines one T cell receptor beta chain sequence together with its context. It was with a sample-barcoded 5' primer and a J-beta primer mix that a second PCR of about 7 to 12 cycles was run. TCRdb processed the 5' RACE reads anew with MiXCR; each CDR3 protein has one entry. The sample contains over 1,500,000 distinct CDR3 sequences, around 50% of which appear only once. The ends were cut back, 8 bases at V and 6 bases at J, with 15 bases in the middle. The CDR3 sequence is 13 residues long. Per germline, CDR1 KGHSH and CDR2 LQKENI. This record belongs to a study of blood T cells in healthy people across ages.

This TCR was recovered from a woman aged 40 to 50 in good health. The rearrangement joins TRBV18 to TRBJ2-3; tentatively, D is TRBD1 (6 bases). Specimen: blood. CDR3 residues: CASTSQGWDTQYF. CDR3 DNA sequence: TGTGCCAGCACATCACAGGGTTGGGATACGCAGTATTTT.